A selection of T cell receptor beta chains follows, all from one sample in a study of T cells expressing NK-cell markers. With the 5' RACE reads reprocessed, TCRdb shows one record per CDR3 protein and no DNA. This table holds 200,000 to 300,000 distinct CDR3 sequences. The sample taken for sequencing was blood T cells: a sorted CD56 or NKG2C T cell subset, CD4+ or CD8+ T cells, or bulk PBMC T cells (not recorded which). The source of these receptors is a man aged 18 to 35 in good health. CDR3s include the opening cysteine and the closing phenylalanine or tryptophan.

V gene	J gene	CDR3 protein
TRBV6-2/TRBV6-3	TRBJ1-5	CASSDRGLQPQHF
TRBV2	TRBJ1-5	CASSSRTDNQPQHF
TRBV28	TRBJ2-3	CASSLGRSPDTQYF
TRBV5-1	TRBJ2-2	CASSLASSGAYTGELFF
TRBV20-1	TRBJ2-5	CSARGRSGSQETQYF
TRBV29-1	TRBJ2-1	CSVEERWDREASGRAWFF
TRBV25-1	TRBJ2-1	CASRRGAEQFF
TRBV20-1	TRBJ1-3	CSAREGGGNTIYF
TRBV29-1	TRBJ2-1	CSVASGNEQFF
TRBV4-3	TRBJ2-1	CASSQAGRGYNEQFF
TRBV15	TRBJ2-1	CATARDSSYNEQFF
TRBV20-1	TRBJ2-5	CSAREAERGVETQYF
TRBV20-1	TRBJ2-1	CSARIWRGREQFF
TRBV12-3/TRBV12-4	TRBJ2-1	CASSSVASGRAGDEQFF
TRBV5-1	TRBJ1-4	CASSLEVGTGEKLFF
TRBV29-1	TRBJ2-1	CSVGGGSRYYNEQFF
TRBV12-3/TRBV12-4	TRBJ1-5	CASSFEGDQPQHF
TRBV10-3	TRBJ2-3	CAISAGSGRTDTQYF
TRBV20-1	TRBJ1-1	CSAVSRGSGQGYTEAFF
TRBV5-1	TRBJ2-1	CASSLPREVYNEQFF